The source of this T cell receptor (beta chain) is a study of tumor-infiltrating lymphocytes in primary liver carcinoma. Co-extraction of RNA and DNA was performed on about 19-30 mg of unsorted bulk tissue. As for this clonotype: One junction end disagrees with the germline gene, perhaps due to a read error.

A primer matching the constant region was used to make TCR beta cDNA from 450 to 550 ng of total RNA. Modified slightly, ARM-PCR produced TCR beta libraries over three nested multiplex PCR rounds. Each of the first two PCR rounds ran approximately 9 cycles with TRBV1-TRBV30 forward and C-beta reverse primers. TCRdb reprocessed the multiplex PCR reads with MiXCR, giving one entry per CDR3 protein. This sample has under 110,000 distinct CDR3 sequences, with under 70% found just once. This CDR3 is 14 amino acids long. Per germline, CDR1 SQVTM and CDR2 ANQGSEA. This chain uses TRBV29-1 with TRBJ2-3; D remains unclear. The sample comprised liver tumor tissue from sampling region 2. The subset denotes: tumor region T2, inferior pole. The source of this sequence is a woman aged 55-69 years with primary liver carcinoma and hepatitis B virus infection. The CDR3 DNA reads as TGCGGCGTCCTACCTTTGGCCGGCACAGATACGCAGTATTTT. Encoded protein: CGVLPLAGTDTQYF.